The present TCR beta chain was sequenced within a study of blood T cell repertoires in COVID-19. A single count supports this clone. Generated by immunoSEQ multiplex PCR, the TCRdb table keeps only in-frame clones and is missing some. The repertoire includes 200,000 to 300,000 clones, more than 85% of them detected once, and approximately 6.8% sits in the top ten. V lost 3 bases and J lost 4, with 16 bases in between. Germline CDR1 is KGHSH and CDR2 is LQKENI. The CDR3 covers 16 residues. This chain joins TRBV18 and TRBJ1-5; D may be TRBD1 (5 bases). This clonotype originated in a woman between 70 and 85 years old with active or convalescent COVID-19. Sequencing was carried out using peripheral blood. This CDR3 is CASSPATGIVNQPQHF. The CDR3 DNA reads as TGTGCCAGCTCACCGGCCACAGGTATAGTTAATCAGCCCCAGCATTTT. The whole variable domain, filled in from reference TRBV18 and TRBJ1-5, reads NAGVMQNPRHLVRRRGQEARLRCSPMKGHSHVYWYRQLPEEGLKFMVYLQKENIIDESGMPKERFSAEFPKEGPSILRIQQVVRGDSAAYFCASSPATGIVNQPQHFGDGTRLSIL.